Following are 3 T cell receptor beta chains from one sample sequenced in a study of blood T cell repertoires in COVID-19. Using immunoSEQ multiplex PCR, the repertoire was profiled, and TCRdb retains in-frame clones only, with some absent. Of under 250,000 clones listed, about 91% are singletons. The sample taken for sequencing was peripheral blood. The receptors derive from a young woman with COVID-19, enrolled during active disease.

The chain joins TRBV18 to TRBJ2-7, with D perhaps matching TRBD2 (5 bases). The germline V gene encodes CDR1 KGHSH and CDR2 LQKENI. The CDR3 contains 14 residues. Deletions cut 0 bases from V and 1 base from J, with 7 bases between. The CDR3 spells CASSPPAGSYEQYF. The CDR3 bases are TGTGCCAGCTCACCACCGGCGGGTTCCTACGAGCAGTACTTC.

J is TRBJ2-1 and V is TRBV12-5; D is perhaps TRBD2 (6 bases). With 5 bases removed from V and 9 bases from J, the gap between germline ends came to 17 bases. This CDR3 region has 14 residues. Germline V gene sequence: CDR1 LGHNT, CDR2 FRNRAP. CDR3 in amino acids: CASGPGLPEVEQFF. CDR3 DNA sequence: TGTGCTAGTGGTCCGGGACTGCCGGAGGTTGAGCAGTTCTTC.

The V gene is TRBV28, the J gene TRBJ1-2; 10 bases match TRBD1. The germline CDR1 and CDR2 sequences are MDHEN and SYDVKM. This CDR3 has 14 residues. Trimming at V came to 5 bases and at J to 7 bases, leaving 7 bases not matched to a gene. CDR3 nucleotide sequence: TGTGCCAGCAGTCCAACCGGGACAGGGGTTGGCTACACCTTC. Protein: CASSPTGTGVGYTF.